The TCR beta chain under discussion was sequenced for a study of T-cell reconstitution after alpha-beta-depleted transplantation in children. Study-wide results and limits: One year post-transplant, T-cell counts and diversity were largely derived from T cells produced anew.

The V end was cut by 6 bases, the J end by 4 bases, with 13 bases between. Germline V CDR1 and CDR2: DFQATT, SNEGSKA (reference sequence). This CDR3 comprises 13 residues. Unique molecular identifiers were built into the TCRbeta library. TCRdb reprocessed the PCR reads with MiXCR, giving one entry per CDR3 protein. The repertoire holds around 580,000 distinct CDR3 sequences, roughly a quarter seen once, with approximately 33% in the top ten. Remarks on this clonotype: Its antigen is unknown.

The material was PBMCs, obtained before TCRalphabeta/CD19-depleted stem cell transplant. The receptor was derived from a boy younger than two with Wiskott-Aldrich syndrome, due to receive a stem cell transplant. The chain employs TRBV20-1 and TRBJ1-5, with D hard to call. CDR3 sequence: CSAPRRVNQPQHF. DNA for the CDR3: TGCAGTGCCCCCCGGCGGGTAAATCAGCCCCAGCATTTT.